Below are 19 T cell receptor beta chains sequenced from a single sample in a study of blood T cell repertoires in COVID-19. Clones were sequenced by immunoSEQ multiplex PCR, and TCRdb holds only the in-frame ones, with some missing. The sample gives hundreds of thousands of clones, approximately 86% of which show up once; approximately 1% is in the top ten. The sequencing input was PBMCs or T cells enriched from blood (not recorded which). Receptor source: a woman aged 25-40 years who had recovered from COVID-19.

The rearrangement uses TRBV4-1 and TRBJ2-7, with TRBD2 matching 8 bases. This CDR3 region has 15 residues. V lost 1 base and J lost 7; bases outside the gene matches: 9. Germline V gives CDR1 MGHRA, CDR2 YSYEKL. CDR3: CASSQAASGLGEQYF. The DNA of the CDR3 is TGCGCCAGCAGCCAAGCTGCTAGCGGGCTGGGGGAGCAGTACTTC.

The rearrangement joins TRBV9 to TRBJ2-7; a weak D match, TRBD1 (6 bases). Looked up from germline, CDR1 is SGDLS and CDR2 is YYNGEE. This CDR3 comprises 14 residues. The V and J ends lost 6 bases and 1 base respectively, with 14 bases between them. In DNA, the CDR3 is TGTGCCAGCACCCCGGGACACAAATCCTACGAGCAGTACTTC. Translation gives CASTPGHKSYEQYF.

This clone was counted once. V is TRBV6-1 and J is TRBJ2-1; D uncertain. CDR3 size: 14 residues. Germline-derived CDR1 and CDR2 are MNHNS and SASEGT. The germline V and J ends were trimmed by 3 bases and 0 bases, with 6 bases remaining between them. The chain's CDR3 is CASSDWSSYNEQFF. The CDR3 DNA reads TGTGCCAGCAGTGATTGGAGCTCCTACAATGAGCAGTTCTTC.

This sequence joins TRBV14 and TRBJ2-7; a weak D match, TRBD2 (6 bases). Deletions cut 1 base from V and 3 bases from J, with 22 bases between. This CDR3 contains 18 residues. CDR1 is SGHDN and CDR2 is FVKESK in the germline V gene. This CDR3 reads CASSQGIRRGQGLYEQYF. The CDR3 DNA reads TGTGCCAGCAGCCAAGGCATTAGGCGGGGCCAGGGCCTCTACGAGCAGTACTTC.

This chain connects TRBV10-2 to TRBJ1-5; D gene ambiguous. V was trimmed by 0 bases and J by 6 bases, leaving 9 bases between them. Germline V CDR1 and CDR2: WSHSY, SAAADI. The CDR3 is 14 residues long. CDR3 amino acids: CASSESNRFQPQHF. In DNA form, the CDR3 reads TGCGCCAGCAGTGAGTCGAACAGATTTCAGCCCCAGCATTTT.

Only a few counts were recorded for this clone. The chain joins TRBV2 to TRBJ2-1; D gene unclear. Germline CDR1 reads SNHLY; CDR2 reads FYNNEI. The CDR3 is 14 amino acids. The V and J ends lost 1 base and 0 bases respectively, with 4 bases between them. CDR3 coding DNA: TGTGCCAGCAGTGAAGACAGCTCCTACAATGAGCAGTTCTTC. Amino acid sequence: CASSEDSSYNEQFF. Using reference TRBV2 and TRBJ2-1 for the parts outside the CDR3, the full variable domain is EPEVTQTPSHQVTQMGQEVILRCVPISNHLYFYWYRQILGQKVEFLVSFYNNEISEKSEIFDDQFSVERPDGSNFTLKIRSTKLEDSAMYFCASSEDSSYNEQFFGPGTRLTVL.

This clone turned up a few times. This chain connects TRBV28 to TRBJ1-2, with 9 nucleotides matching TRBD1. Germline loops: CDR1 MDHEN, CDR2 SYDVKM. The CDR3 is 17 amino acids. The junction had 12 bases not matched to a gene; V was cut back by 5 bases and J by 2 bases. The CDR3 DNA reads TGTGCCAGCAGTGTATTTCGGGGGACAGGGCCAAACTATGGCTACACCTTC. This sequence encodes CASSVFRGTGPNYGYTF.

The chain has TRBV7-3 and TRBJ2-2; TRBD1 aligns across 11 bases. The V segment lost 0 bases and the J segment 7 bases; nucleotides outside the gene matches: 1. The CDR3 length is 15 residues. CDR1 SGHTA and CDR2 FQGTGA come from the germline V gene. The DNA of the CDR3 is TGTGCCAGCAGCTTAACAGGGACAGGGGGCGGGGAGCTGTTTTTT. Encoded protein: CASSLTGTGGGELFF.

This chain joins TRBV11-2 and TRBJ1-2; D might be TRBD1 (5 bases). V was shortened by 3 bases and J by 1 base, with 18 bases between the two germline ends. This CDR3 is 17 amino acids long. The germline CDR1 and CDR2 sequences are SGHAT and FQNNGV. As DNA, the CDR3 is TGTGCCAGCAGCTTGAGACAGTCCCAAGGGGATAACTATGGCTACACCTTC. It translates to CASSLRQSQGDNYGYTF.

The V call is TRBV2, the J call TRBJ1-2; a possible D gene is TRBD1 (6 bases). This CDR3 region has 14 residues. Germline-derived CDR1 and CDR2 are SNHLY and FYNNEI. Trimming stripped 4 bases from V and 7 bases from J, with 16 bases between. CDR3 in DNA: TGTGCCAGCAGTGTCCTACAGGGTATCGGTGGCTACACCTTC. It specifies CASSVLQGIGGYTF.

The chain recombines TRBV19 with TRBJ1-2; D is possibly TRBD1 (6 bases). This CDR3 region has 12 residues. Germline V gene sequence: CDR1 LNHDA, CDR2 SQIVND (reference sequence). V lost 8 bases and J 4 bases, leaving 11 bases between the germline ends. CDR3 amino acids: CASAGTPYGYTF. The CDR3 nucleotides are TGTGCCAGTGCCGGGACACCCTATGGCTACACCTTC.

The chain joins TRBV10-3 to TRBJ1-4; D uncertain. Germline CDR1 ENHRY, CDR2 SYGVKD. The CDR3 runs to 13 residues. The V and J ends lost 7 bases and 0 bases respectively, with 6 bases between them. In nucleotides, the CDR3 is TGTGCCATCAAGGCGGCAACTAATGAAAAACTGTTTTTT. Protein sequence: CAIKAATNEKLFF.

The sample holds one count of this clone. The chain couples TRBV7-6 to TRBJ2-3; TRBD2 might be the D (5 bases). Germline CDR1 SGHVS, CDR2 FNYEAQ. Trimming shortened V by 0 bases and J by 6 bases, and 13 bases separated the two germline ends. The CDR3 contains 15 residues. The CDR3 sequence is CASSLAAGPADTQYF. The CDR3 DNA sequence: TGTGCCAGCAGCTTAGCCGCGGGTCCGGCGGATACGCAGTATTTT.

V gene TRBV2 combines with J gene TRBJ1-1; no reliable D call. The CDR3 loop spans 14 amino acids. Trimming removed 6 bases at V and 0 bases at J, with 11 bases between. Germline lookup yields CDR1 SNHLY and CDR2 FYNNEI. CDR3 loop: CASRVQIMNTEAFF. The CDR3 DNA is TGTGCCAGCAGGGTACAGATAATGAACACTGAAGCTTTCTTT. The full variable domain, rest sourced from reference TRBV2 and TRBJ1-1, is EPEVTQTPSHQVTQMGQEVILRCVPISNHLYFYWYRQILGQKVEFLVSFYNNEISEKSEIFDDQFSVERPDGSNFTLKIRSTKLEDSAMYFCASRVQIMNTEAFFGQGTRLTVV.

The rearrangement links TRBV21-1 to TRBJ1-6; TRBD1 is taken as the D call from the table, unchecked against the DNA. TRBV21-1 is a pseudogene segment. The CDR3 is made up of 18 amino acids. CDR3 DNA sequence: TGTGCCAGCAGCAAAATTGGGACCGGGACAGCTAATAATTCACCCCTCCACTTT. Translation gives CASSKIGTGTANNSPLHF.

This chain links TRBV29-1 with TRBJ2-3; D gene ambiguous. Between the trimmed V and J ends, which lost 4 bases and 2 bases, there was a span of 10 bases. Per germline, CDR1 SQVTM and CDR2 ANQGSEA. This CDR3 is 13 amino acids long. CDR3 amino acids: CSVVGRNTDTQYF. The CDR3 DNA is TGCAGCGTTGTGGGCAGAAACACAGATACGCAGTATTTT.

This clone was found a few times. CDR3 DNA: TGTGCCTGGAGTGTAGGGGCATATAGCAATCAGCCCCAGCATTTT. Its translation is CAWSVGAYSNQPQHF. The rearrangement joins TRBV30 to TRBJ1-5; D perhaps matches TRBD1 (5 bases). Germline CDR1 reads GTSNPN; CDR2 reads SVGIG (reference sequence). V lost 0 bases and J 0 bases, leaving 9 bases between the germline ends. The CDR3 totals 15 residues.

DNA of the CDR3: TGTGCCAGCAGGGATCGGGCGAGGGGGCAAGAGACCCAGTACTTC. This gives the protein CASRDRARGQETQYF. The chain employs TRBV5-4 and TRBJ2-5; the D gene is possibly TRBD1 (6 bases). There are 15 residues in the CDR3. Trimming left V 5 bases short and J 2 bases short, with 16 bases between. The germline CDR1 and CDR2 sequences are SGHNT and YYREEE (reference sequence).

This clone occurred many times. The rearrangement uses TRBV19 and TRBJ1-1; the D gene is possibly TRBD1 (5 bases). The CDR3 extends over 16 amino acids. V dropped 5 bases and J dropped 0 bases, with 16 bases sitting between them. Germline CDR1 and CDR2: LNHDA and SQIVND (reference sequence). CDR3 residues: CASSSPFRVVNTEAFF. As DNA, the CDR3 is TGTGCCAGTAGTTCACCGTTCAGGGTGGTGAACACTGAAGCTTTCTTT.